This T cell receptor (beta chain) was captured by sequencing in a study of shared clonotypes between healthy human individuals. As for the study in general: Each donor contributed plates that comprised three CD4 naive, three CD4 memory, two CD8 naive and one CD8 memory.

The V and J ends lost 2 bases and 6 bases respectively, with 17 bases between them. Per germline, CDR1 SGHTA and CDR2 FQGNSA. This CDR3 contains 15 residues. Study-wide results and limits: Clonotypes shared by all four donors outscored non-shared clonotypes in generation probability. Some naive CD4 clonotypes, around 5%, turned up in common across several donors.

CD45RA-negative memory and CD45RA+ naive subsets were split from the CD4+ cells. Measured with immunoSEQ multiplex PCR; TCRdb has only the in-frame clones, and not every one. The sample has some 790,000 clones; approximately 72% are singletons. Details on this clone: Its antigen is not identified.

The chain carries TRBV7-2 and TRBJ2-7; D is unclear. This clonotype was obtained from a woman between 25 and 40 years old in good health. Sample: memory CD4+ T cells sorted from blood. Subset specified: CD45RA-negative fraction. The CDR3 DNA follows: TGTGCCAGCAGCTTATATAACCCGGCAGTCTCCGAGCAGTACTTC. Protein: CASSLYNPAVSEQYF.